These T cell receptor beta chains were read from a single sample in a study of T-cell memory formation after mild COVID-19. TCRdb fed the 5' RACE reads into MiXCR, producing one record per CDR3 protein. The sample carries fewer than 300,000 distinct CDR3 sequences, under 20% recorded once. Sample: PBMCs or a T cell subset sorted from them (not recorded which). These receptors were taken from a man aged 18 to 29 who had mild COVID-19 (a few samples of this study predate the infection). Cell type and time point are not known. Each CDR3 is given with its conserved first and last residue. D genes are given only for firm matches. Clone size, where shown, is once, few, many, or a class for clones that have expanded.

TRBV25-1	TRBJ2-3	few	NA	TGTGCCAGCAGCCCCGGCCTCTTTTCTTCGACAGATACGCAGTATTTT	CASSPGLFSSTDTQYF
TRBV6-6	TRBJ2-1	NA	TRBD2	TGTGCCAGCAGTCAAGGTGGGGGGGGAATTGAGCAGTTCTTC	CASSQGGGGIEQFF
TRBV3-1	TRBJ1-1	NA	NA	TGTGCCAGCAGCCAAGACACAAACAGGGATCAACGAGCTTTCTTT	CASSQDTNRDQRAFF
TRBV27	TRBJ2-3	NA	NA	TGTGCCAGCAGTTTATGGACAGACACAGATACGCAGTATTTT	CASSLWTDTDTQYF
TRBV28	TRBJ1-6	NA	NA	TGTGCCAGCAGTCTACGCCCTTGGGGTTATTCACCCCTCCACTTT	CASSLRPWGYSPLHF
TRBV29-1	TRBJ1-1	few	NA	TGCAGCGTGAATCCCGGACAGATGAACACTGAAGCTTTCTTT	CSVNPGQMNTEAFF
TRBV7-7	TRBJ1-6	NA	TRBD1	TGTGCTAGCAGCTTACTGGACAGGGCTAATTCACCCCTCCACTTT	CASSLLDRANSPLHF
TRBV4-3	TRBJ2-2	few	TRBD2	TGCGCCAGCAGCCAAAGTAGGGGAGGGTCCGGGGAGCTGTTTTTT	CASSQSRGGSGELFF
TRBV7-6	TRBJ2-5	NA	TRBD2	TGTGCCAGCAGCCGCATTAGCGGGGGGAAGCAAGAGACCCAGTACTTC	CASSRISGGKQETQYF
TRBV20-1	TRBJ1-2	NA	NA	TGCAGTGCTAGAGGAGAGGGTAGCTATGGCTACACCTTC	CSARGEGSYGYTF
TRBV5-8	TRBJ2-1	few	TRBD2	TGTGCCAGCAGCTTGCGCGGGGGGGTCTACAATGAGCAGTTCTTC	CASSLRGGVYNEQFF
TRBV6-2/TRBV6-3	TRBJ2-7	NA	NA	TGTGCCAGCAGTTTTTCTCTCCCCGATTTATCCTACGAGCAGTACTTC	CASSFSLPDLSYEQYF
TRBV29-1	TRBJ1-3	few	NA	TGCAGCGTTGGGGCAGCCTCTGGAAACACCATATATTTT	CSVGAASGNTIYF
TRBV9	TRBJ1-5	NA	NA	TGTGCCAGCGTGGCTACGACAGAGTCCCCCGGTCAGCCCCAGCATTTT	CASVATTESPGQPQHF
TRBV2	TRBJ2-1	NA	TRBD2	TGTGCCAGCAGTGCGACTAGCGGGGGAATAAATGAGCAGTTCTTC	CASSATSGGINEQFF
TRBV20-1	TRBJ1-2	few	NA	TGCAGTGCTAGAGATGGTTCCGCCCCGGTTGGCTACACCTTC	CSARDGSAPVGYTF
TRBV5-1	TRBJ2-7	few	NA	TGCGCCAGCAGCCCGCCCCTACGGGGGGCTTCCTACGAGCAGTACTTC	CASSPPLRGASYEQYF
TRBV29-1	TRBJ1-3	NA	NA	TGCAGCGTTGAGTTCTCTGGAAACACCATATATTTT	CSVEFSGNTIYF
TRBV7-8	TRBJ1-2	few	TRBD1	TGTGCCAGCAGCCGAACCCACAGGGGGATCAACTATGGCTACACCTTC	CASSRTHRGINYGYTF
TRBV20-1	TRBJ1-1	NA	NA	TGCAGTGCTAGGGCCCCTCCCTGGAACACTGAAGCTTTCTTT	CSARAPPWNTEAFF
TRBV7-2	TRBJ2-3	NA	TRBD2	TGTGCCAGCAGCTCCCCAACGACTAGCGGGGGGTACAGCGATACGCAGTATTTT	CASSSPTTSGGYSDTQYF
TRBV12-3/TRBV12-4	TRBJ2-1	few	TRBD2	TGTGCCAGCAGTTTAAAGGTTTTGGGCGGGGGATTGATACACAATGAGCAGTTCTTC	CASSLKVLGGGLIHNEQFF
TRBV4-1	TRBJ2-3	few	TRBD2	TGCGCCAGCAGCCCGACTAGCGTTCTCACAGATACGCAGTATTTT	CASSPTSVLTDTQYF
TRBV3-1	TRBJ1-4	NA	NA	TGTGCCAGCAGCCAAACCCCGAACAATGAAAAACTGTTTTTT	CASSQTPNNEKLFF
TRBV5-1	TRBJ2-7	few	NA	TGCGCCAGCAAAGGCGACATCCGCCCTTCCTACGAGCAGTACTTC	CASKGDIRPSYEQYF